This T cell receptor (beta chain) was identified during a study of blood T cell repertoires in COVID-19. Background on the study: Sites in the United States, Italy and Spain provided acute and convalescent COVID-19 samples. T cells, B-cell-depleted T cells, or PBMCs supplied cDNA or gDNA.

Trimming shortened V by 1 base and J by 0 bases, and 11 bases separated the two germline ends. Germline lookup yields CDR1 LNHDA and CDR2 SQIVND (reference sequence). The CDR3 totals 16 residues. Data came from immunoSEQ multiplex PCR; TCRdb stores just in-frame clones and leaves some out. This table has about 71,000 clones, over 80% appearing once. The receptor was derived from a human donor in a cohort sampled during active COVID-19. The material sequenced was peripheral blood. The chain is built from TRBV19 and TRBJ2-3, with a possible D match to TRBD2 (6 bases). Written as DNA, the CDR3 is TGTGCCAGTAGTATAGGCGGACTACAAAGCACAGATACGCAGTATTTT. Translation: CASSIGGLQSTDTQYF.